The 29 T cell receptor beta chains given below trace back to one sample, sequenced in a study of shared clonotypes between healthy human individuals. Profiling relied on immunoSEQ multiplex PCR, and the TCRdb table lists in-frame clones only, not all of them. The sample consists of about 980,000 clones, 76% of them appearing once. Sequencing used memory CD4+ T cells sorted from blood. Subset indicated: CD45RA-negative fraction. All receptors derive from a man aged 18 to 30 in good health.

This chain uses TRBV9 with TRBJ2-7; tentatively, D is TRBD1 (5 bases). Germline V gene sequence: CDR1 SGDLS, CDR2 YYNGEE. The CDR3 loop spans 14 amino acids. V was shortened by 3 bases and J by 3 bases, with 13 bases between the two germline ends. CDR3 DNA sequence: TGTGCCAGCAGCGCGGGCCAGGGCCTCTACGAGCAGTACTTC. Residues: CASSAGQGLYEQYF.

V usage is TRBV5-1 and J usage is TRBJ1-1, with D maybe TRBD1 (5 bases). V gave up 4 bases and J gave up 3 bases, with 13 bases separating them. Germline lookup yields CDR1 SGHRS and CDR2 YFSETQ. The CDR3 is 14 amino acids. The CDR3 loop reads CASSLGYRYTEAFF. CDR3 in DNA: TGCGCCAGCAGCCTGGGATACAGGTACACTGAAGCTTTCTTT.

The chain couples TRBV10-3 to TRBJ1-1, with D hard to call. Per the germline V gene, CDR1 is ENHRY and CDR2 is SYGVKD. This CDR3 has 12 amino acids. The V end lost 6 bases, the J end lost 2 bases, and 7 bases lay between the germline ends. DNA for the CDR3: TGTGCCATCAGGGCGGTAAACACTGAAGCTTTCTTT. Encoded protein: CAIRAVNTEAFF.

The CDR3 region is CASSQDQGTGREQYF. The CDR3, as DNA: TGCGCCAGCAGCCAAGATCAGGGGACAGGGCGCGAGCAGTACTTC. J is TRBJ2-7 and V is TRBV4-1, with 9 bases matching TRBD1. Trimming at V came to 0 bases and at J to 6 bases, leaving 6 bases not matched to a gene. Germline V CDR1 and CDR2: MGHRA, YSYEKL. The CDR3 extends over 15 amino acids.

The V gene is TRBV6-6, the J gene TRBJ1-2; perhaps TRBD1 as D (5 bases). CDR1 is MNHNY, CDR2 SVGAGI, per germline (reference sequence). The V end was cut by 2 bases, the J end by 6 bases, with 10 bases between. The CDR3 has 13 amino acids. The CDR3 DNA reads TGTGCCAGCAGTTACCCGCAGGGAGATGGCTACACCTTC. This encodes CASSYPQGDGYTF.

The V call is TRBV7-9, the J call TRBJ2-3, with D perhaps given as TRBD1 or TRBD2 (5 bases each). Between the trimmed V and J ends, which lost 5 bases and 2 bases, there was a span of 17 bases. CDR1 SEHNR and CDR2 FQNEAQ come from the germline V gene (reference sequence). This CDR3 spans 16 amino acids. The CDR3 DNA sequence: TGTGCCAGCAGCCCCATCTCCGGGACGGCCACAGATACGCAGTATTTT. It is translated as CASSPISGTATDTQYF.

This clone was counted many times. This rearrangement joins TRBV6-5 to TRBJ1-5; D is uncertain. The CDR3 runs to 15 residues. From germline, CDR1 is MNHEY and CDR2 SVGAGI. Deletions cut 4 bases from V and 1 base from J, with 11 bases between. The CDR3 bases are TGTGCCAGCAGTTCCTACGGTCCGAGCAATCAGCCCCAGCATTTT. It specifies CASSSYGPSNQPQHF.

The rearrangement joins TRBV6-5 to TRBJ2-5; D possibly uses TRBD1 or TRBD2 (6 bases each). CDR1 MNHEY and CDR2 SVGAGI come from the germline V gene. The CDR3 consists of 13 residues. The ends were cut back, 7 bases at V and 2 bases at J, with 11 bases in the middle. DNA for the CDR3: TGTGCCAGCAAACGGGGGCGTCAAGAGACCCAGTACTTC. Amino acids: CASKRGRQETQYF.

As regards this clone: The junction departs from the called germline gene at one end, perhaps through a read error. The rearrangement joins TRBV15 to TRBJ2-7, with no clear D. Germline CDR1 and CDR2: LNHNV and YYDKDF (reference sequence). This CDR3 is built from 13 residues. In DNA form, the CDR3 reads TGTGCCACCAGCAGAGATCTCGACGCCCCCGGAGTCTTC. It encodes CATSRDLDAPGVF. The entire variable domain, with the rest obtained from reference TRBV15 and TRBJ2-7, is as follows: DAMVIQNPRYQVTQFGKPVTLSCSQTLNHNVMYWYQQKSSQAPKLLFHYYDKDFNNEADTPDNFQSRRPNTSFCFLDIRSPGLGDTAMYLCATSRDLDAPGVFGPGTRLTVT.

The chain uses TRBV10-1 and TRBJ2-6; 8 bases map to TRBD1. V gave up 2 bases and J gave up 4 bases; unmatched junction bases: 7. The germline V gene encodes CDR1 WNHNN and CDR2 SYGVQD (reference sequence). This CDR3 has 17 amino acids. The CDR3 nucleotides read TGCGCCAGCAGTGAGACAAGGACAGGGTCAGGGGCCAACGTCCTGACTTTC. It encodes CASSETRTGSGANVLTF.

The V gene is TRBV7-7, the J gene TRBJ2-2; D could derive from TRBD1 or TRBD2 (5 bases each). Germline V gene sequence: CDR1 SSHAT, CDR2 FNYEAQ (reference sequence). The CDR3 spans 15 residues. Written as DNA, the CDR3 is TGTGCTACGGGGTCCACAGGCGGGAACACCGGGGAGCTGTTTTTT. Protein sequence: CATGSTGGNTGELFF.

The chain couples TRBV30 to TRBJ2-2; D is possibly TRBD1 (5 bases). CDR1 and CDR2 (germline): GTSNPN, SVGIG (reference sequence). Trimming cost V 0 bases and J 7 bases, with 9 bases left between them. The CDR3 extends over 13 amino acids. The CDR3 DNA reads TGTGCCTGGAGTGTAGGCAGGGACGGGGAGCTGTTTTTT. Protein product: CAWSVGRDGELFF.

The V call is TRBV7-9, the J call TRBJ2-3, with 10 bases matching TRBD1. Per germline, CDR1 SEHNR and CDR2 FQNEAQ (reference sequence). The CDR3 is 16 amino acids. The trim removed 2 bases at V and 4 bases at J, leaving 6 bases unmatched. The CDR3 DNA is TGTGCCAGCAGCTTAACCGTGACAGGGGGCGCAGATACGCAGTATTTT. The encoded protein is CASSLTVTGGADTQYF.

This clone was detected a few times. V gene TRBV5-1 combines with J gene TRBJ1-2; weak D call: TRBD1 (6 bases). The CDR3 totals 15 residues. CDR1 and CDR2 from the germline V gene are SGHRS and YFSETQ. V was pared by 2 bases and J by 8 bases, with 19 bases between. The CDR3 loop is CASSFAGTSVEGYTF. Written as DNA, the CDR3 is TGCGCCAGCAGCTTTGCCGGGACATCGGTGGAGGGCTACACCTTC.

The genes are TRBV2 and TRBJ2-3; D possibly corresponds to TRBD1 (5 bases). Between the trimmed V and J ends, which lost 8 bases and 4 bases, there was a span of 13 bases. The CDR3 has 13 residues. Germline CDR1 is SNHLY and CDR2 is FYNNEI. CDR3 bases: TGTGCCAGCGAGGCCAGGGAAGCAGATACGCAGTATTTT. This sequence encodes CASEAREADTQYF.

The chain couples TRBV6-1 to TRBJ1-1; D gene uncertain. CDR1 is MNHNS, CDR2 SASEGT, per germline. The CDR3 is 14 amino acids. V shed 7 bases and J shed 0 bases, with 12 bases lying between them. Written as DNA, the CDR3 is TGTGCCAGCAAATATAGGGAAATGAACACTGAAGCTTTCTTT. Residues: CASKYREMNTEAFF.

The chain uses TRBV28 and TRBJ2-7; a possible D gene is TRBD1 (6 bases). Trimming removed 5 bases at V and 0 bases at J, with 11 bases between. Germline CDR1 MDHEN, CDR2 SYDVKM. CDR3 length: 14 amino acids. CDR3 in DNA: TGTGCCAGCAGTCCGGACAGAACCTCCTACGAGCAGTACTTC. Translating it yields CASSPDRTSYEQYF.

The chain has TRBV7-2 and TRBJ2-1, with 7 bases that match TRBD2. Germline V gene lookup returns CDR1 SGHTA and CDR2 FQGNSA. The CDR3 consists of 13 residues. Trimming at V came to 5 bases and at J to 9 bases, leaving 7 bases not matched to a gene. The CDR3 coding sequence is TGTGCCAGCAGCCCCCAGCGGGACGGTGAGCAGTTCTTC. It encodes CASSPQRDGEQFF.

This clone turned up a few times. V gene TRBV5-1 combines with J gene TRBJ2-7; a weak D match, TRBD1 (6 bases). With 5 bases removed from V and 1 base from J, the gap between germline ends came to 22 bases. This CDR3 has 17 amino acids. Germline V gene sequence: CDR1 SGHRS, CDR2 YFSETQ. CDR3 coding DNA: TGCGCCAGCAGTAGACAGGCTGTCGGCGGAACTTCCTACGAGCAGTACTTC. Translated, it gives CASSRQAVGGTSYEQYF.

The V and J genes are TRBV5-8 and TRBJ2-7, with 9 bases matching TRBD2. The V gene's germline CDR1 is SGHTS and CDR2 YDEGEE. Trimming removed 2 bases from V and 2 bases from J; junction bases left unmatched: 11. The CDR3 contains 17 residues. CDR3 nucleotides: TGTGCCAGCAGCTTTAGCGGGGGCCCTTTGGTGGCCTACGAGCAGTACTTC. Its translation is CASSFSGGPLVAYEQYF.

This chain uses TRBV7-9 with TRBJ2-3, with D possibly matching TRBD2 (5 bases). The CDR3 runs 19 residues. V was pared by 3 bases and J by 0 bases, with 22 bases between. Germline V gives CDR1 SEHNR, CDR2 FQNEAQ (reference sequence). The CDR3 is CASSFRGWRVDYSTDTQYF. The CDR3 bases are TGTGCCAGCAGCTTTCGAGGATGGAGAGTTGACTATAGCACAGATACGCAGTATTTT.

The rearrangement links TRBV19 to TRBJ1-5; D possibly corresponds to TRBD1 (6 bases). Between the trimmed V and J ends, which lost 7 bases and 5 bases, there was a span of 21 bases. The CDR3 is 16 amino acids. Germline V CDR1 and CDR2: LNHDA, SQIVND (reference sequence). The CDR3 loop is CASTGPRGGADQPQHF. CDR3 nucleotide sequence: TGTGCCAGTACGGGACCCCGGGGGGGCGCCGATCAGCCCCAGCATTTT.

The chain recombines TRBV5-1 with TRBJ2-1; D is undetermined. This CDR3 is built from 15 residues. V was pared by 0 bases and J by 3 bases, with 10 bases between. Looked up from germline, CDR1 is SGHRS and CDR2 is YFSETQ. CDR3 protein: CASSLGPEYYNEQFF. The DNA for the CDR3 is TGCGCCAGCAGCTTGGGGCCAGAGTACTACAATGAGCAGTTCTTC.

The rearrangement uses TRBV15 and TRBJ2-2; TRBD1 agrees at 8 bases. The CDR3 length is 15 residues. Germline V gene lookup returns CDR1 LNHNV and CDR2 YYDKDF (reference sequence). Trimming took 5 bases from V and 4 from J; bases not matched to a gene: 6. CDR3 sequence: CATSSSRGPTGELFF. In DNA form, the CDR3 reads TGTGCCACCAGCTCTTCCAGGGGGCCCACCGGGGAGCTGTTTTTT.

The chain employs TRBV5-1 and TRBJ2-1; 10 nucleotides align to TRBD1. Germline V gives CDR1 SGHRS, CDR2 YFSETQ. The CDR3 covers 16 residues. The V segment lost 4 bases and the J segment 4 bases; nucleotides outside the gene matches: 8. For the CDR3, the DNA is TGCGCCAGCAGCCATCAATGGACAGGGGGGTACAATGAGCAGTTCTTC. Encoded protein: CASSHQWTGGYNEQFF.

The V and J genes are TRBV6-5 and TRBJ2-7, with D possibly matching TRBD1 (6 bases). V was trimmed by 5 bases and J by 2 bases, leaving 13 bases between them. The CDR3 has 14 amino acids. Germline-derived CDR1 and CDR2 are MNHEY and SVGAGI. The CDR3 DNA reads as TGTGCCAGCAGTGGGGGCACCGTCCCCTACGAGCAGTACTTC. Translation: CASSGGTVPYEQYF.

The chain carries TRBV6-6 and TRBJ1-2, with D perhaps matching TRBD1 (6 bases). Trimming took 6 bases from V and 1 from J, leaving 12 bases between them. The germline CDR1 and CDR2 sequences are MNHNY and SVGAGI (reference sequence). The CDR3 extends over 14 amino acids. CDR3: CASSKGGYNYGYTF. DNA for the CDR3: TGTGCCAGCAGCAAGGGGGGTTATAACTATGGCTACACCTTC.

This rearrangement joins TRBV15 to TRBJ2-5; D remains ambiguous. Germline CDR1 reads LNHNV; CDR2 reads YYDKDF (reference sequence). The CDR3 loop spans 11 amino acids. V was clipped by 4 bases and J by 3 bases, with 3 bases between them. DNA for the CDR3: TGTGCCACCAGCACCAAAGAGACCCAGTACTTC. It yields the protein CATSTKETQYF.

The chain carries TRBV7-2 and TRBJ1-2; TRBD1 matches 7 bases. V lost 4 bases, J lost 2 bases, and 10 bases stayed unmatched. This CDR3 contains 16 residues. The germline CDR1 and CDR2 sequences are SGHTA and FQGNSA. CDR3: CASSSRTGEGNYGYTF. Here the CDR3 DNA reads TGTGCCAGCAGCTCTCGGACAGGCGAGGGGAACTATGGCTACACCTTC.